The 2 T cell receptor beta chains given below trace back to one sample, sequenced in a study of long-term antiretroviral therapy in people with HIV. The run of the v3.0 immunoSEQ assay was at survey level. Clones were sequenced by immunoSEQ multiplex PCR, and TCRdb holds only the in-frame ones, with some missing. The sample includes 35,000 to 45,000 clones, 94% seen only once; the top ten take about 3.6%. Sequencing used unsorted PBMCs, obtained 4.1 years after starting antiretroviral therapy. These receptors all stem from a woman aged 50 to 60 with HIV.

The chain carries TRBV5-6 and TRBJ2-3; tentatively, D is TRBD1 (5 bases). Trimming took 2 bases from V and 1 from J, leaving 11 bases between them. The V gene's germline CDR1 is SGHDT and CDR2 YYEEEE. The CDR3 loop spans 15 amino acids. This chain's CDR3 is CASSFLTTGTDTQYF. CDR3 nucleotide sequence: TGTGCCAGCAGCTTCCTAACGACAGGCACAGATACGCAGTATTTT.

The chain recombines TRBV7-9 with TRBJ1-1; D unresolved. The germline V gene has CDR1 SEHNR and CDR2 FQNEAQ (reference sequence). This CDR3 comprises 12 residues. V was shortened by 3 bases and J by 5 bases, with 7 bases between the two germline ends. For the CDR3, the DNA is TGTGCCAGCAGCTTGGGGTTAACTGAAGCTTTCTTT. It codes for CASSLGLTEAFF.